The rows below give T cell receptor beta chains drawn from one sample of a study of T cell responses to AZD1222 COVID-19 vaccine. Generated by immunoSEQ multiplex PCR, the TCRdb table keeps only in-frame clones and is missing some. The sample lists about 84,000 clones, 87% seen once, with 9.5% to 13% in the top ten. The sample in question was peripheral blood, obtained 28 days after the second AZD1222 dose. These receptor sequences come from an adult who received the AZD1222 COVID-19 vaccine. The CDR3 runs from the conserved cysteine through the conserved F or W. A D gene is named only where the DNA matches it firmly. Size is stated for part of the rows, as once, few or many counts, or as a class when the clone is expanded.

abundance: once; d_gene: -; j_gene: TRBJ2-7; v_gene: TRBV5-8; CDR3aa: CASRENPDSRHEQYF; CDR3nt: TGTGCCAGCAGAGAGAATCCGGACAGCCGTCACGAGCAGTACTTC
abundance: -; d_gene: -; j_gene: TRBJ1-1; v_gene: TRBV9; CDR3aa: CASSLSPVGTEAFF; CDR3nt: TGTGCCAGCAGCCTTTCTCCGGTCGGCACTGAAGCTTTCTTT
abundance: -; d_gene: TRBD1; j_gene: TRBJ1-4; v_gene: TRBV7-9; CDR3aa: CASSLDRGKENEKLFF; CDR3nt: TGTGCCAGCAGCTTAGACAGGGGAAAAGAAAATGAAAAACTGTTTTTT
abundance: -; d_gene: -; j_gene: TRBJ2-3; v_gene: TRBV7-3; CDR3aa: CASSPRAPPDTQYF; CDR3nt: TGTGCCAGCAGTCCCAGGGCTCCCCCAGATACGCAGTATTTT
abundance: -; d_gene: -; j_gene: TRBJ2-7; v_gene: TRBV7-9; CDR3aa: CASSLGVANEQYF; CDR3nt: TGTGCCAGCAGCTTAGGGGTGGCGAACGAGCAGTACTTC
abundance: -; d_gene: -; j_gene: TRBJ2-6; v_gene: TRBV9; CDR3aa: CASSVGTTGANVLTF; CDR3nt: TGTGCCAGCAGCGTAGGGACAACTGGGGCCAACGTCCTGACTTTC
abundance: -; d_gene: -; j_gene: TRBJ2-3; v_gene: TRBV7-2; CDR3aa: CASSLNRRDTQYF; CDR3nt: TGTGCCAGCAGCTTAAATAGGCGAGATACGCAGTATTTT
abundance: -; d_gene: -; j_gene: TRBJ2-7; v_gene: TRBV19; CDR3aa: CASSNPTGTYEQYF; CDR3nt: TGTGCCAGTAGTAATCCGACAGGTACCTACGAGCAGTACTTC
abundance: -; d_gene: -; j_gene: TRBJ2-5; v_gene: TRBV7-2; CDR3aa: CASSFTAYRGETQYF; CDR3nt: TGTGCCAGCAGCTTTACGGCCTATAGAGGAGAGACCCAGTACTTC
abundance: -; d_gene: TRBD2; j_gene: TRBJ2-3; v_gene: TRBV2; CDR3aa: CASRYGGSSSTDTQYF; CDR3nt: TGTGCCAGCCGATACGGGGGGAGCTCTAGCACAGATACGCAGTATTTT